Detailed here is one TCR beta chain. This sample stems from a study of PD-L1 blockade in urothelial cancer. Study context: Patients arrived having already received 0 to 3 prior chemotherapy regimens.

Time point defined: peripheral blood 6 weeks after treatment start. The V segment lost 10 bases and the J segment 4 bases; nucleotides outside the gene matches: 11. The CDR3 is 15 amino acids. Germline values: CDR1 SNHLY, CDR2 FYNNEI. Produced via immunoSEQ multiplex PCR; TCRdb's table is partial and in-frame only. The data contain 100,000 to 150,000 clones, approximately 85% of them singletons. V usage is TRBV2 and J usage is TRBJ2-3, with TRBD2 identical over 10 bases. Sample: PBMCs, taken around atezolizumab (anti-PD-L1) treatment. The receptor comes from a middle-aged man with urothelial cancer. CDR3 residues: CAINLASGRSDTQYF. In nucleotides, the CDR3 is TGTGCCATAAACCTGGCTAGCGGGAGATCAGATACGCAGTATTTT.